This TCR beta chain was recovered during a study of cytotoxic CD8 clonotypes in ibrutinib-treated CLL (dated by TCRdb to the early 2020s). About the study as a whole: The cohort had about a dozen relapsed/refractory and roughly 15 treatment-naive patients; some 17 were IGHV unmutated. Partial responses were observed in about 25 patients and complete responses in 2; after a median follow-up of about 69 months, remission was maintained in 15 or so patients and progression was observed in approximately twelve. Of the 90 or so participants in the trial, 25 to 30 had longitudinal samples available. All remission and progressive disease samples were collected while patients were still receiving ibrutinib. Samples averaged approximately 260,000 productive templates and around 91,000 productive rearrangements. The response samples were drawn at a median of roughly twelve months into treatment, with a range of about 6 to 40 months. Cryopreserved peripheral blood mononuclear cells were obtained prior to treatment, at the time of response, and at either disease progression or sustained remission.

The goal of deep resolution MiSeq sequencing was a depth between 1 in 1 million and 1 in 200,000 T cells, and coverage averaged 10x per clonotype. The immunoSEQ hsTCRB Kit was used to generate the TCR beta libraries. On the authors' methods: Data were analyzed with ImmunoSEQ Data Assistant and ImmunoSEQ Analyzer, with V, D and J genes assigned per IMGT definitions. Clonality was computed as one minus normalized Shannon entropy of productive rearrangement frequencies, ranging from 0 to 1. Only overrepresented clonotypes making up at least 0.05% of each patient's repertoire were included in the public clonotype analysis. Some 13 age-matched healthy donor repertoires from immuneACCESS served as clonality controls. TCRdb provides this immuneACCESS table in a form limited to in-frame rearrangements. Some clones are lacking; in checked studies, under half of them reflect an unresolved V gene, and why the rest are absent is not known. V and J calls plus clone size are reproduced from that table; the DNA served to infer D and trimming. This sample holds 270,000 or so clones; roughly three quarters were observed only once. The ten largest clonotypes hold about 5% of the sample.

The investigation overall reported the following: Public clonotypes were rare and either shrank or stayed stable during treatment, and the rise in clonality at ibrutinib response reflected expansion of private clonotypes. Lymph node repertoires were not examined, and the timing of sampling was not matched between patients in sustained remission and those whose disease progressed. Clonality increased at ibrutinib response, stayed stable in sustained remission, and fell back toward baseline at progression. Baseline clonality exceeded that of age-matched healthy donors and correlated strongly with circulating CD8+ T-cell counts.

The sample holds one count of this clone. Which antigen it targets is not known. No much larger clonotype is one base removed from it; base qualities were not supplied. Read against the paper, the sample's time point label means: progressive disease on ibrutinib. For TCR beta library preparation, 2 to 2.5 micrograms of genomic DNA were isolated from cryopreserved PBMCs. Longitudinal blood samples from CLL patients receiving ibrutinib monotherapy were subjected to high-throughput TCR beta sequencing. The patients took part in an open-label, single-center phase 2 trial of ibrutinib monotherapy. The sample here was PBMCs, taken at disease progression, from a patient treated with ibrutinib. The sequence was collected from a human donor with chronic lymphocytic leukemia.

Read as DNA, the sequence is TGCGCCAGCAGCTTGAGTACGGTGTCCCTGAACACTGAAGCTTTCTTT. It codes for CASSLSTVSLNTEAFF. Recombination connected TRBV5-1 to TRBJ1-1, with the D gene not clear enough to name. V is clipped by 1 base and J by 0 bases, and the sequence between their germline boundaries is 13 bases long. CDR1 and CDR2 are read off the germline V gene as SGHRS and YFSETQ. Reading from cysteine to phenylalanine, the CDR3 counts 16 amino acids. The read is trimmed to its CDR3 DNA, 48 bases read in frame from base 1.